Below are 10 T cell receptor beta chains sequenced from a single sample in a study of OX40 agonist ivuxolimab in advanced cancers. Assay: immunoSEQ multiplex PCR; the TCRdb copy retains only in-frame clones and omits some. This table has 80,000 or so clones, 90% to 95% appearing once. This sample comprised CD4+ or CD8+ T cells sorted from blood, obtained in a trial of the OX40 agonist ivuxolimab. These receptors were taken from an adult with an advanced solid tumor such as melanoma, head and neck, liver or kidney cancer.

The rearrangement links TRBV28 to TRBJ1-5; TRBD1 aligns across 10 bases. There are 14 residues in the CDR3. Germline trimming cut 4 bases from V and 5 bases from J; bases unmatched to any gene: 2. Per the germline V gene, CDR1 is MDHEN and CDR2 is SYDVKM. The CDR3 DNA reads as TGTGCCAGCAGTTCAGGACAGGGGGATCAGCCCCAGCATTTT. Translation: CASSSGQGDQPQHF.

As DNA, the CDR3 is TGCGCCAGCAGCAGTGGACCGGGAGAGGGTAATCAGCCCCAGCATTTT. It is translated as CASSSGPGEGNQPQHF. J is TRBJ1-5 and V is TRBV5-1, with unresolved D. Germline V gives CDR1 SGHRS, CDR2 YFSETQ. The CDR3 is made up of 16 amino acids. V was cut by 4 bases and J by 4 bases, with 18 bases left in between.

V is TRBV29-1 and J is TRBJ2-3; possible D gene TRBD1, 5 bases. The CDR3 loop spans 12 amino acids. Trimming pared 7 bases from V and 2 bases from J, leaving 10 bases between. CDR1 and CDR2 (germline): SQVTM, ANQGSEA. CDR3 sequence: CSAMDNTDTQYF. DNA for the CDR3: TGCAGCGCTATGGACAACACAGATACGCAGTATTTT.

V is TRBV25-1 and J is TRBJ1-3; 9 bases are a match to TRBD1. Trimming at V came to 7 bases and at J to 2 bases, leaving 15 bases not matched to a gene. CDR1 and CDR2 from the germline V gene are MGHDK and SYGVNS. The CDR3 is 18 residues long. As DNA, the CDR3 is TGTGCCAGCACCTCCCCATCCGGGACAGGGAGACCTGGAAACACCATATATTTT. As protein: CASTSPSGTGRPGNTIYF.

This chain links TRBV5-4 with TRBJ1-2; TRBD1 aligns across 9 bases. Germline CDR1 is SGHNT and CDR2 is YYREEE (reference sequence). The V gene end was trimmed by 0 bases and the J gene end by 3 bases; junction bases not matched to a gene: 0. The CDR3 has 14 residues. CDR3 in amino acids: CASSLGTGDYGYTF. CDR3 nucleotides: TGTGCCAGCAGCTTGGGGACAGGGGACTATGGCTACACCTTC.

This chain connects TRBV18 to TRBJ1-5, with 8 bases that match TRBD1. CDR3 length: 14 amino acids. J lost 4 bases, V lost 6 bases, and 5 bases had no gene match. The germline V gene encodes CDR1 KGHSH and CDR2 LQKENI. CDR3 DNA sequence: TGTGCCAGCTCCCCAGGGGGCTGGAATCAGCCCCAGCATTTT. It specifies CASSPGGWNQPQHF.

V gene TRBV28 combines with J gene TRBJ2-7; 8 bases match TRBD1. There are 15 residues in the CDR3. Trimming at V came to 6 bases and at J to 4 bases, leaving 11 bases not matched to a gene. Germline values: CDR1 MDHEN, CDR2 SYDVKM. In nucleotides, the CDR3 is TGTGCCAGCAGGCCCGACCGGACAGGGCGGTACGAGCAGTACTTC. Translated: CASRPDRTGRYEQYF. Together with reference TRBV28 and TRBJ2-7, the CDR3 gives the full variable domain: DVKVTQSSRYLVKRTGEKVFLECVQDMDHENMFWYRQDPGLGLRLIYFSYDVKMKEKGDIPEGYSVSREKKERFSLILESASTNQTSMYLCASRPDRTGRYEQYFGPGTRLTVT.

A single count supports this clone. This chain connects TRBV5-1 to TRBJ2-1; 8 nucleotides match TRBD2. The CDR3 sequence is 15 residues long. Per the germline V gene, CDR1 is SGHRS and CDR2 is YFSETQ. The V and J ends lost 4 bases and 2 bases, in that order; junction bases with no gene match: 5. CDR3 nucleotide sequence: TGCGCCAGCAGCCCCGGGGGGGAGCCCTACAATGAGCAGTTCTTC. This gives the protein CASSPGGEPYNEQFF.

The genes are TRBV5-1 and TRBJ2-1; perhaps TRBD2 as D (6 bases). This CDR3 is 14 amino acids long. The ends were cut back, 2 bases at V and 8 bases at J, with 14 bases in the middle. Germline CDR1 reads SGHRS; CDR2 reads YFSETQ. The CDR3 spells CASSFRVPSDEQFF. In DNA form, the CDR3 reads TGCGCCAGCAGCTTCCGGGTCCCTAGCGATGAGCAGTTCTTC. Based on the CDR3 plus reference TRBV5-1 and TRBJ2-1, the full variable domain is KAGVTQTPRYLIKTRGQQVTLSCSPISGHRSVSWYQQTPGQGLQFLFEYFSETQRNKGNFPGRFSGRQFSNSRSEMNVSTLELGDSALYLCASSFRVPSDEQFFGPGTRLTVL.

This chain connects TRBV7-2 to TRBJ2-3; 10 positions match TRBD2. Per germline, CDR1 SGHTA and CDR2 FQGNSA. V lost 1 base and J lost 0; bases outside the gene matches: 7. The length of the CDR3 is 18 residues. CDR3 DNA sequence: TGTGCCAGCAGCTTAGTAGCGGGAGGTGGGGGTAGCACAGATACGCAGTATTTT. This codes for CASSLVAGGGGSTDTQYF.